This record covers a single T cell receptor (beta chain). The data belong to a study of blood T cell repertoires in COVID-19. Across the study: PBMCs, B-cell-depleted T cells, or T cells were the source of the cDNA or gDNA that made up the material.

This table comes from immunoSEQ multiplex PCR, and its TCRdb copy is limited to in-frame clones, with some not included. The repertoire includes around 230,000 clones, 65% to 85% of them detected once, and 7.9% sits in the top ten. The CDR3 is 17 amino acids. The V segment lost 5 bases and the J segment 4 bases; nucleotides outside the gene matches: 7. Germline lookup yields CDR1 ENHRY and CDR2 SYGVKD. This TCR was sampled from a woman of 80 years or more with acute or convalescent COVID-19. The gene calls are TRBV10-3 and TRBJ2-5; 16 nucleotides line up with TRBD2. What was sequenced was peripheral blood. The CDR3 DNA reads TGTGCCATCAGTTCCGGGACTAGCGGGGGGGCTGTAGAGACCCAGTACTTC. Residues: CAISSGTSGGAVETQYF.